This record concerns one T cell receptor beta chain sequence. Its matching antigen is unknown. This specimen comes from a study of OX40 agonist ivuxolimab in advanced cancers. Overall study: Ivuxolimab was administered intravenously to patients at 0.01 to 10 mg/kg every 2 weeks. Treatment received earlier with anti-PD-1, anti-PD-L1 or anti-CTLA-4 agents was allowed, and over 30% had some. Study-wide findings and caveats: Also present in some nonresponders was a low level of normalized T-cell clonal expansion.

Germline assignment: CDR1 LNHDA and CDR2 SQIVND (reference sequence). This CDR3 region has 13 residues. V dropped 3 bases and J dropped 4 bases, with 9 bases sitting between them. Produced via immunoSEQ multiplex PCR; TCRdb's table is partial and in-frame only. The sample yields some 79,000 clones, 80% to 95% seen once. V and J are TRBV19 and TRBJ1-1, with a tentative D call TRBD1 (5 bases). Sequenced material: CD4+ or CD8+ T cells sorted from blood, taken in a trial of the OX40 agonist ivuxolimab. The clonotype was recovered from an adult with an advanced solid tumor such as melanoma, head and neck, liver or kidney cancer. Written as DNA, the CDR3 is TGTGCCAGTAGTATCCAGGGTGGCACTGAAGCTTTCTTT. This codes for CASSIQGGTEAFF.